These 25 T cell receptor beta chains originate from one sample sequenced in a study of blood T cell repertoires in COVID-19. TCRdb's table, derived via immunoSEQ multiplex PCR, lists solely in-frame clones and lacks some. This table has under 450,000 clones, about 90% appearing once. What was sequenced was PBMCs or T cells enriched from blood (not recorded which). Receptors originate from a woman in her thirties who had recovered from COVID-19.

This rearrangement joins TRBV9 to TRBJ1-2; tentatively, D is TRBD1 (6 bases). Looked up from germline, CDR1 is SGDLS and CDR2 is YYNGEE. The CDR3 runs 18 residues. V was trimmed by 4 bases and J by 8 bases, leaving 30 bases between them. CDR3 DNA sequence: TGTGCCAGCAGCACGCTAAACAGGGTTAACTATCAAACGGAAGGCTACACCTTC. Its protein product is CASSTLNRVNYQTEGYTF.

V and J are TRBV4-1 and TRBJ2-7; possibly TRBD1 for D (6 bases). V gave up 7 bases and J gave up 0 bases, with 16 bases separating them. This CDR3 region has 15 residues. Germline V gene sequence: CDR1 MGHRA, CDR2 YSYEKL. The chain's CDR3 is CASKPRDRSSYEQYF. DNA of the CDR3: TGCGCCAGCAAGCCCCGAGACAGGAGCTCCTACGAGCAGTACTTC.

The rearrangement links TRBV27 to TRBJ2-1, with TRBD2 identical over 10 bases. Unmatched junction bases numbered 7, after V lost 4 bases and J lost 4 bases. Germline CDR1 reads MNHEY; CDR2 reads SMNVEV (reference sequence). The CDR3 has 16 residues. Here the CDR3 reads CASSSAASGRYNEQFF. DNA for the CDR3: TGTGCCAGCAGTTCTGCAGCTAGCGGGAGATACAATGAGCAGTTCTTC.

The table lists this clone with a few counts. The genes are TRBV5-1 and TRBJ1-4; TRBD1 matches at 8 bases. CDR3 length: 14 amino acids. Per the germline V gene, CDR1 is SGHRS and CDR2 is YFSETQ. V lost 2 bases and J lost 8; bases outside the gene matches: 5. The CDR3 DNA reads as TGCGCCAGCAGCTTCCAGGGGGCGGAGGAAAAACTGTTTTTT. Translating gives CASSFQGAEEKLFF. The whole variable domain, filled in from reference TRBV5-1 and TRBJ1-4, reads KAGVTQTPRYLIKTRGQQVTLSCSPISGHRSVSWYQQTPGQGLQFLFEYFSETQRNKGNFPGRFSGRQFSNSRSEMNVSTLELGDSALYLCASSFQGAEEKLFFGSGTQLSVL.

The chain has TRBV5-1 and TRBJ2-7; 7 nucleotides match TRBD2. J gave up 5 bases and V 0 bases, and 2 bases lay outside the gene matches. This CDR3 contains 13 residues. Germline lookup yields CDR1 SGHRS and CDR2 YFSETQ. The CDR3 region is CASSLVAGNEQYF. CDR3 sequence (DNA): TGCGCCAGCAGCTTGGTAGCGGGCAACGAGCAGTACTTC.

This clone was seen only once. The germline gene is not matched at one end of the junction; a read error may be the cause. CDR3 bases: TGTGCTAGCAGCTCTAGCGCGAACACCGGGGAGCTGTTTTTT. Translated, it gives CASSSSANTGELFF. The chain has TRBV7-7 and TRBJ2-2; a weak D match, TRBD2 (6 bases). The CDR3 covers 14 residues. In germline, CDR1 is SSHAT, CDR2 FNYEAQ (reference sequence).

The chain employs TRBV27 and TRBJ2-2; tentative D call: TRBD2 (5 bases). The CDR3 is 15 residues long. CDR1 and CDR2 from the germline V gene are MNHEY and SMNVEV (reference sequence). The V end was cut by 4 bases, the J end by 1 base, with 10 bases between. CDR3 residues: CASSSLAGNTGELFF. In DNA form, the CDR3 reads TGTGCCAGCAGTTCCTTGGCGGGGAACACCGGGGAGCTGTTTTTT.

The rearrangement links TRBV5-4 to TRBJ2-7, with 7 bases fitting TRBD2. The CDR3 is 18 residues long. Germline V gene data show CDR1 as SGHNT and CDR2 as YYREEE (reference sequence). The junction had 18 bases not matched to a gene; V was cut back by 1 base and J by 5 bases. In DNA form, the CDR3 reads TGTGCCAGCAGCTTGAAGGGTGGGCGGCGGGAGACGGCCCACGAGCAGTACTTC. As protein: CASSLKGGRRETAHEQYF.

The chain employs TRBV6-5 and TRBJ1-4, with D hard to call. The V end lost 2 bases, the J end lost 8 bases, and 9 bases lay between the germline ends. Germline CDR1 is MNHEY and CDR2 is SVGAGI. CDR3 length: 13 amino acids. The CDR3 sequence: CASSYRSGEKLFF. The DNA of the CDR3 is TGTGCCAGCAGTTACCGATCGGGGGAAAAACTGTTTTTT.

The chain employs TRBV29-1 and TRBJ1-2; D unresolved. Trimming removed 3 bases from V and 3 bases from J, with 14 bases in between. CDR1 and CDR2 from the germline V gene are SQVTM and ANQGSEA. The CDR3 sequence is 14 residues long. CDR3 in amino acids: CSVDLQHEHYGYTF. Written as DNA, the CDR3 is TGCAGCGTTGACTTACAGCACGAACACTATGGCTACACCTTC.

This clone was observed once. The CDR3 nucleotides are TGCAGCGTGCTCTTCGGGACTGCCAACAATGAGCAGTTCTTC. It codes for CSVLFGTANNEQFF. The J gene is TRBJ2-1, the V gene TRBV29-1, with D possibly being TRBD2 (6 bases). This CDR3 contains 14 residues. Germline V gives CDR1 SQVTM, CDR2 ANQGSEA. V lost 6 bases to trimming and J lost 5 bases, with 17 bases between them.

CDR3 sequence: CASSIGQGQGEKLFF. The CDR3 DNA reads TGTGCCAGCAGCATAGGACAGGGGCAAGGAGAAAAACTGTTTTTT. The chain couples TRBV7-6 to TRBJ1-4; the match to TRBD1 covers 9 bases. This CDR3 comprises 15 residues. With V trimmed by 5 bases and J by 8 bases, 9 bases remained unmatched. CDR1 and CDR2 from the germline V gene are SGHVS and FNYEAQ.

In its sample, this clone was seen once. The rearrangement links TRBV28 to TRBJ2-5; D is perhaps TRBD1 (5 bases). The CDR3 is 14 residues long. Trimming took 2 bases from V and 2 from J, leaving 9 bases between them. Per the germline V gene, CDR1 is MDHEN and CDR2 is SYDVKM. Written as DNA, the CDR3 is TGTGCCAGCAGTTTACCCGACAGACAAGAGACCCAGTACTTC. This gives the protein CASSLPDRQETQYF.

The rearrangement uses TRBV7-3 and TRBJ2-1; 8 nucleotides align to TRBD2. V was pared by 5 bases and J by 8 bases, with 5 bases of the junction left unmatched. The CDR3 runs to 13 residues. Germline V gene lookup returns CDR1 SGHTA and CDR2 FQGTGA. In DNA, the CDR3 is TGTGCCAGCAGCACCGGGGGGGCGGATGAGCAGTTCTTC. Translated: CASSTGGADEQFF.

This clone was detected once. The sample contains more than one DNA sequence encoding this CDR3. V gene TRBV18 combines with J gene TRBJ1-5, with D perhaps matching TRBD1 (6 bases). Trimming cost V 3 bases and J 1 base, with 7 bases left between them. Per germline, CDR1 KGHSH and CDR2 LQKENI. This CDR3 is 14 amino acids long. CDR3 DNA sequence: TGTGCCAGCTCACCTGGACAGAGCAATCAGCCCCAGCATTTT. Its protein product is CASSPGQSNQPQHF.

DNA of the CDR3: TGTGCCAGCACCCCTGGCGGACAGGGAAGGTCACCCCTCCACTTT. This encodes CASTPGGQGRSPLHF. The chain uses TRBV5-6 and TRBJ1-6, with 8 nucleotides matching TRBD1. This CDR3 comprises 15 residues. The V gene end was trimmed by 6 bases and the J gene end by 10 bases; junction bases not matched to a gene: 12. Per the germline V gene, CDR1 is SGHDT and CDR2 is YYEEEE.

V gene TRBV16 combines with J gene TRBJ2-5; possibly TRBD1 for D (6 bases). The CDR3 spans 14 residues. Germline V CDR1 and CDR2: KGHSY, FQNENV. The V and J ends lost 4 bases and 4 bases respectively, with 13 bases between them. The CDR3 reads CASSLRQAVETQYF. The CDR3 DNA reads TGTGCCAGCAGCCTCAGACAGGCGGTAGAGACCCAGTACTTC.

The V and J genes are TRBV3-1 (or the pseudogene TRBV3-2) and TRBJ2-7; possibly TRBD2 for D (5 bases). The germline V gene encodes CDR1 LGHDT and CDR2 YNNKEL (reference sequence). The CDR3 sequence is 16 residues long. Trimming left V 1 base short and J 3 bases short, with 16 bases between. The CDR3, as DNA: TGTGCCAGCAGCCAAGCTCGGGGTCAACCTCGCTACGAGCAGTACTTC. Translating gives CASSQARGQPRYEQYF.

The chain combines TRBV5-6 with TRBJ2-7; possible D gene TRBD2, 6 bases. V was clipped by 4 bases and J by 3 bases, with 17 bases between them. The germline V gene has CDR1 SGHDT and CDR2 YYEEEE. This CDR3 spans 15 amino acids. CDR3 region: CASSPRRGRSYEQYF. In DNA form, the CDR3 reads TGTGCCAGCAGCCCCAGGCGGGGACGGAGCTACGAGCAGTACTTC.

The chain employs TRBV24-1 and TRBJ1-1; TRBD1 aligns across 7 bases. CDR1 is KGHDR and CDR2 is SFDVKD in the germline V gene. V trimming: 4 bases; J trimming: 1 base; junction bases outside the gene matches: 5. The CDR3 totals 15 residues. The CDR3 is CATSENRDRNTEAFF. DNA of the CDR3: TGTGCCACCAGTGAGAACCGGGACAGGAACACTGAAGCTTTCTTT.

The chain couples TRBV7-2 to TRBJ2-1; TRBD1 aligns across 8 bases. Germline CDR1 and CDR2: SGHTA and FQGNSA. The V gene end was trimmed by 6 bases and the J gene end by 2 bases; junction bases not matched to a gene: 12. CDR3 length: 17 amino acids. This CDR3 reads CASSIQAGTGAYNEQFF. The CDR3 DNA follows: TGTGCCAGCAGTATCCAGGCGGGGACAGGTGCCTACAATGAGCAGTTCTTC.

The rearrangement uses TRBV28 and TRBJ2-1; TRBD2 agrees at 11 bases. J lost 0 bases, V lost 5 bases, and 3 bases had no gene match. Germline CDR1 is MDHEN and CDR2 is SYDVKM. This CDR3 contains 16 residues. CDR3 region: CASSQTSGSSYNEQFF. CDR3 bases: TGTGCCAGCAGTCAAACTAGCGGGAGCTCCTACAATGAGCAGTTCTTC.

This chain links TRBV9 with TRBJ2-2, with 8 positions matching TRBD1. Germline CDR1 and CDR2: SGDLS and YYNGEE. This CDR3 is 16 amino acids long. J gave up 3 bases and V 3 bases, and 7 bases lay outside the gene matches. As DNA, the CDR3 is TGTGCCAGCAGCGGCGACAGGGGAGATGACACCGGGGAGCTGTTTTTT. Its protein is CASSGDRGDDTGELFF.

V and J are TRBV24-1 and TRBJ2-1; TRBD2 matches 7 bases. Germline loops: CDR1 KGHDR, CDR2 SFDVKD. The CDR3 runs to 20 residues. J lost 0 bases, V lost 7 bases, and 20 bases had no gene match. The CDR3 here is CATSPSLGVTGGSSYNEQFF. Written as DNA, the CDR3 is TGTGCCACCAGCCCTTCTCTGGGGGTAACGGGAGGCAGCTCCTACAATGAGCAGTTCTTC.

Turning to this clone: Different DNA sequences within this sample yield the same CDR3. The rearrangement links TRBV6-5 to TRBJ1-5; maybe TRBD1 (6 bases). The CDR3 length is 13 residues. Deletions cut 6 bases from V and 3 bases from J, with 9 bases between. Germline CDR1 reads MNHEY; CDR2 reads SVGAGI. The CDR3 spells CASRGHPNQPQHF. The CDR3 coding sequence is TGTGCCAGCAGGGGACACCCCAATCAGCCCCAGCATTTT.